This T cell receptor beta chain emerged from a study of CD8 T cells in ankylosing spondylitis. This clonotype was found many times. The antigen remains unidentified. Overall study results and limits: A TCR beta motif of under 10 highly homologous variants seemed to mark ankylosing spondylitis blood.

Quantitative molecular-barcoded 5'-RACE generated the TCR beta libraries. TCRdb used MiXCR to reprocess the 5' RACE reads, holding one entry per CDR3 protein. The sample contains 500,000 to 650,000 distinct CDR3 sequences, under 5.5% of which appear only once. V shed 0 bases and J shed 5 bases, with 9 bases lying between them. Germline CDR1 is SGHDT and CDR2 is YYEEEE. This CDR3 contains 15 residues. This chain joins TRBV5-6 and TRBJ1-6; D is unresolved. The sequencing sample was made of blood, either unsorted or a sorted T cell fraction (not recorded which). The sequence was collected from a male donor with ankylosing spondylitis. DNA for the CDR3: TGTGCCAGCAGCTTGGTCGGGTTGGATAATTCACCCCTCCACTTT. Amino acid sequence: CASSLVGLDNSPLHF.